What follows describes a single TCR beta chain. The data stem from a study of high-grade serous ovarian cancer treatment subgroups. Tumor tissue was taken before any definitive surgery or chemotherapy was given. CDR3 length: 15 residues. Trimming cost V 4 bases and J 5 bases, with 17 bases left between them. From germline, CDR1 is SGHAT and CDR2 FQNNGV. Sequencing used immunoSEQ multiplex PCR; TCRdb keeps in-frame clones, though not all of them. The repertoire has about 10,000 clones, around 68% of them found once; the top ten carry 4.1%. Material: tumor tissue. The chain combines TRBV11-2 with TRBJ2-5; TRBD1 might be the D (5 bases). The TCR was taken from a human donor with high-grade serous ovarian cancer. CDR3 protein: CASSSDSQVHETQYF. The CDR3 DNA reads as TGTGCCAGCAGCTCTGATTCACAGGTTCACGAGACCCAGTACTTC.